The 2 T cell receptor beta chains presented below share a single source sample, sequenced in a study of blood T cell repertoires in COVID-19. Profiling relied on immunoSEQ multiplex PCR, and the TCRdb table lists in-frame clones only, not all of them. The sample carries 150,000 to 200,000 clones, roughly four fifths recorded once. The sample consisted of peripheral blood. The receptors were sampled from a woman aged 80 or over with COVID-19, enrolled during active disease.

The chain is built from TRBV6-1 and TRBJ1-2; D ambiguous. V was cut by 3 bases and J by 7 bases, with 12 bases left in between. Germline V lookup: CDR1 MNHNS, CDR2 SASEGT. The CDR3 is 13 residues long. The CDR3 DNA reads TGTGCCAGCAGTGAGTCGGGGATGGGTGGCTACACCTTC. It encodes CASSESGMGGYTF.

V and J are TRBV5-1 and TRBJ2-7, with a weak D call TRBD2 (5 bases). Germline loops: CDR1 SGHRS, CDR2 YFSETQ. Between the trimmed V and J ends, which lost 0 bases and 2 bases, there was a span of 12 bases. The CDR3 loop spans 15 amino acids. CDR3 nucleotide sequence: TGCGCCAGCAGCTTGGCACTTACTAGGACCTACGAGCAGTACTTC. This codes for CASSLALTRTYEQYF.